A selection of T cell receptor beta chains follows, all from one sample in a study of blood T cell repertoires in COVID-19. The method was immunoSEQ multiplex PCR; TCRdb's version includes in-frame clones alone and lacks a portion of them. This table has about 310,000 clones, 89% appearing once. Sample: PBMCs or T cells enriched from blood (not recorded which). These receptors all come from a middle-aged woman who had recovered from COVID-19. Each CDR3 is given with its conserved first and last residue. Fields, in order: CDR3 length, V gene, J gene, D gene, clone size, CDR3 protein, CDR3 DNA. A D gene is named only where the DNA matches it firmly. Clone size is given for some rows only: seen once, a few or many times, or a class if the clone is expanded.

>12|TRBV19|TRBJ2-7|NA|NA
CASSDQVAEQYF
TGTGCCAGTAGCGACCAGGTGGCCGAGCAGTACTTC
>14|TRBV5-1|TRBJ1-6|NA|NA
CASSLGGQRSPLHF
TGCGCCAGCAGCTTGGGGGGGCAGAGGTCACCCCTCCACTTT
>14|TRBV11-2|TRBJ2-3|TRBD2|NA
CASSFDGGTDTQYF
TGTGCCAGCAGCTTCGACGGGGGGACCGATACGCAGTATTTT
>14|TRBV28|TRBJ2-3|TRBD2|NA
CASKLAGVTDTQYF
TGTGCCAGCAAACTAGCGGGAGTCACAGATACGCAGTATTTT
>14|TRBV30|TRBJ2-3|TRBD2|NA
CAWTGLAGPGTQYF
TGTGCCTGGACGGGACTAGCGGGGCCCGGGACGCAGTATTTT
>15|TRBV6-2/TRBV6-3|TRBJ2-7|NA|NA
CASSFLRDTVREQYF
TGTGCCAGCAGCTTCCTCCGGGACACGGTTCGGGAGCAGTACTTC
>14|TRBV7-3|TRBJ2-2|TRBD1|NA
CASSLLQGAGELFF
TGTGCCAGCAGCTTATTACAGGGGGCCGGGGAGCTGTTTTTT
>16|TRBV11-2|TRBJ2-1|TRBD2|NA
CASSFFSGGLKNEQFF
TGTGCCAGCAGCTTTTTTTCGGGGGGGCTCAAGAATGAGCAGTTCTTC
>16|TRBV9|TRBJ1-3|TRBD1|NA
CASSVDRVLPGNTIYF
TGTGCCAGCAGCGTGGACAGGGTCTTACCTGGAAACACCATATATTTT
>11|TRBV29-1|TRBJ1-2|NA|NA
CSVVDSYGYTF
TGCAGCGTTGTGGACAGTTATGGCTACACCTTC
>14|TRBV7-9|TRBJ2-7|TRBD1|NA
CASSPADRSYEQYF
TGTGCCAGCAGCCCAGCGGACAGGTCCTACGAGCAGTACTTC
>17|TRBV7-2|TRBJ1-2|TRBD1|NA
CASSLDAGTGLRYGYTF
TGTGCCAGCAGCCTAGACGCAGGGACAGGGCTACGCTATGGCTACACCTTC
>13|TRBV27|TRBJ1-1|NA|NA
CASSLSGGTEAFF
TGTGCCAGCAGTTTATCCGGGGGGACTGAAGCTTTCTTT
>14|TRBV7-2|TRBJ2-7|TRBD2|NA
CASRLLAETYEQYF
TGTGCCAGCAGATTACTAGCGGAGACCTACGAGCAGTACTTC
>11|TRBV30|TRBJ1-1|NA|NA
CASDRNTEAFF
TGTGCCTCCGACAGGAACACTGAAGCTTTCTTT
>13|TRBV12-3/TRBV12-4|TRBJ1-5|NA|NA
CASSPNRDQPQHF
TGTGCCAGCAGCCCCAACAGGGATCAGCCCCAGCATTTT
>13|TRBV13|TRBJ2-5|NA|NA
CASSLRAQETQYF
TGTGCCAGCAGCCTCCGCGCCCAAGAGACCCAGTACTTC
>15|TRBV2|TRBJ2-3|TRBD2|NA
CASSGLAGAEDTQYF
TGTGCCAGCAGTGGACTAGCGGGGGCAGAGGATACGCAGTATTTT
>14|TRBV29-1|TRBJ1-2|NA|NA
CSVENGGAAYGYTF
TGCAGCGTTGAAAACGGGGGGGCCGCCTATGGCTACACCTTC
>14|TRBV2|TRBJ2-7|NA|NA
CASSNRQGTYEQYF
TGTGCCAGCAGTAACCGGCAGGGCACCTACGAGCAGTACTTC
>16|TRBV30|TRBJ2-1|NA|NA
CACTSRSADSYNEQFF
TGTGCCTGCACTAGCCGGAGTGCCGACTCCTACAATGAGCAGTTCTTC
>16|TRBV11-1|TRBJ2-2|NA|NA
CASSLFQVGYTGELFF
TGTGCCAGCAGCTTGTTCCAGGTGGGCTACACCGGGGAGCTGTTTTTT
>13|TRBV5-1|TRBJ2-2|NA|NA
CASSQTSFRELFF
TGCGCCAGCAGCCAGACTAGTTTCCGGGAGCTGTTTTTT
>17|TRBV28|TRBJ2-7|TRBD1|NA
CASSRPGQALGTYEQYF
TGTGCCAGCAGTAGACCGGGACAGGCCCTTGGTACCTACGAGCAGTACTTC
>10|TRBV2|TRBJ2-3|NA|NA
CASSEPVQYF
TGTGCCAGCAGTGAACCCGTGCAGTATTTT
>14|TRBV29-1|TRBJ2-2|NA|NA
CSVAGHSNTGELFF
TGCAGCGTTGCGGGACACTCGAACACCGGGGAGCTGTTTTTT
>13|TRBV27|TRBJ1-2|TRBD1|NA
CASSLGGQSRYTF
TGTGCCAGCAGTTTAGGGGGACAGAGTAGATACACCTTC
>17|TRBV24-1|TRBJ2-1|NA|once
CATSDPRTVSSYNEQFF
TGTGCCACCAGTGACCCTAGGACAGTATCCTCCTACAATGAGCAGTTCTTC
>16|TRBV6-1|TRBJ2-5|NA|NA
CASSESWGLVRETQYF
TGTGCCAGCAGTGAATCCTGGGGGCTGGTTCGAGAGACCCAGTACTTC
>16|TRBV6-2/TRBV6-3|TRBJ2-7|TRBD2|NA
CASSYPPSGGTYEQYF
TGTGCCAGCAGTTACCCTCCTAGCGGGGGGACCTACGAGCAGTACTTC
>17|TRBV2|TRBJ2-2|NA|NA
CASSPIETGTNTGELFF
TGTGCCAGCAGTCCAATAGAGACAGGAACTAACACCGGGGAGCTGTTTTTT
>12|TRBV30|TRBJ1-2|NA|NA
CAWTAALRGYTF
TGTGCCTGGACCGCGGCCCTGCGGGGCTACACCTTC
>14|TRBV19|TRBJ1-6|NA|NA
CASSMMQFNSPLHF
TGTGCCAGTAGTATGATGCAGTTTAATTCACCCCTCCACTTT
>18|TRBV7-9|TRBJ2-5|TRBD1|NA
CASSTILGTGGDRETQYF
TGTGCCAGCAGCACAATTCTGGGGACAGGGGGTGATCGGGAGACCCAGTACTTC
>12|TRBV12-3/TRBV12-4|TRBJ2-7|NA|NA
CASSPLGYEQYF
TGTGCCAGCAGTCCCCTAGGCTACGAGCAGTACTTC
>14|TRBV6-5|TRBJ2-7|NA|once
CASSYEGETYEQYF
TGTGCCAGCAGTTACGAGGGTGAAACCTACGAGCAGTACTTC
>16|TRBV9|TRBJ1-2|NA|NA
CASSATDEHGGDGYTF
TGTGCCAGCAGCGCCACCGACGAACACGGGGGTGACGGCTACACCTTC
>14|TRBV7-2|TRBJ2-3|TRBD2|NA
CASSLGLAADTQYF
TGTGCCAGCAGCCTCGGACTAGCCGCAGATACGCAGTATTTT
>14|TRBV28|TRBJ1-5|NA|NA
CASSLSQVEQPQHF
TGTGCCAGCAGTTTATCACAGGTTGAGCAGCCCCAGCATTTT
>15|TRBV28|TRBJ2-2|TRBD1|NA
CASSSDRMNTGELFF
TGTGCCAGCAGTTCGGACAGGATGAACACCGGGGAGCTGTTTTTT
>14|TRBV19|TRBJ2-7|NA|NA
CASSPLRDNHEQYF
TGTGCCAGTAGTCCGCTCCGGGACAACCACGAGCAGTACTTC
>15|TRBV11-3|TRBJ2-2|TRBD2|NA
CASSLGGRGTGELFF
TGTGCCAGCAGCTTAGGCGGGAGAGGAACCGGGGAGCTGTTTTTT
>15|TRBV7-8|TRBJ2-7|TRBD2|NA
CASSVGGRADYEQYF
TGTGCCAGCAGCGTCGGGGGGAGGGCGGACTACGAGCAGTACTTC
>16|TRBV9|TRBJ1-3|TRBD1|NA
CASSFRDRGSGNTIYF
TGTGCCAGCAGCTTCCGGGACAGGGGCTCTGGAAACACCATATATTTT
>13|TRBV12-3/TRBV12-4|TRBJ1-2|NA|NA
CASSLLQGYGYTF
TGTGCCAGCAGTTTACTACAGGGTTATGGCTACACCTTC
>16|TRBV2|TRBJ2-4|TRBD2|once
CASSDRREGPKNIQYF
TGTGCCAGCAGTGATAGGCGGGAGGGCCCCAAAAACATTCAGTACTTC
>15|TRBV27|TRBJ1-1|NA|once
CASRATGSVGTEAFF
TGTGCCAGCAGAGCTACAGGGTCTGTTGGCACTGAAGCTTTCTTT
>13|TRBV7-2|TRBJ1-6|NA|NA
CASRQGGNSPLHF
TGTGCCAGCAGACAGGGTGGCAATTCACCCCTCCACTTT
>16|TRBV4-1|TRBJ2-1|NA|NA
CASSQSGQSSYNEQFF
TGCGCCAGCAGCCAATCTGGGCAGTCCTCCTACAATGAGCAGTTCTTC
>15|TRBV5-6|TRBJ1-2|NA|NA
CASSPLGRGKDGYTF
TGTGCCAGCAGCCCCCTTGGTCGGGGGAAAGATGGCTACACCTTC
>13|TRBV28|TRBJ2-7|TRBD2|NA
CASTRGVNSEQYF
TGTGCCAGCACTCGGGGGGTCAATTCCGAGCAGTACTTC
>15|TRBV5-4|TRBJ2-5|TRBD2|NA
CASSFATSGQETQYF
TGTGCCAGCAGCTTTGCGACTAGCGGGCAAGAGACCCAGTACTTC
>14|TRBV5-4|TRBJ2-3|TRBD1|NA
CASSFDRGTDTQYF
TGTGCCAGCAGCTTTGACAGGGGCACAGATACGCAGTATTTT
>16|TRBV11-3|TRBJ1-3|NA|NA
CASSLTPTVSGNTIYF
TGTGCCAGCAGCTTAACCCCGACAGTCTCTGGAAACACCATATATTTT
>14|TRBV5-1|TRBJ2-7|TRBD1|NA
CASSPGTVTYEQYF
TGCGCCAGCAGTCCCGGGACAGTGACCTACGAGCAGTACTTC
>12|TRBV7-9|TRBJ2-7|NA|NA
CASSSPDGEQYF
TGTGCCAGCAGCTCCCCTGACGGGGAGCAGTACTTC
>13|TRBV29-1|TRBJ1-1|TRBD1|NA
CSVEDEDRGEAFF
TGCAGCGTTGAAGATGAGGACAGGGGTGAAGCTTTCTTT
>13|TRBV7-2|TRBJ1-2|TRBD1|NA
CASSRGQLYGYTF
TGTGCCAGCAGCAGGGGACAGCTTTACGGCTACACCTTC
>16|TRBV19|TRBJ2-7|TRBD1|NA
CASSSYQGQGSYEQYF
TGTGCCAGTAGTTCCTACCAGGGACAGGGCTCCTACGAGCAGTACTTC
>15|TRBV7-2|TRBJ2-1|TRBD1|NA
CASSLVAGGSNEQFF
TGTGCCAGCAGCTTAGTGGCAGGGGGAAGCAATGAGCAGTTCTTC